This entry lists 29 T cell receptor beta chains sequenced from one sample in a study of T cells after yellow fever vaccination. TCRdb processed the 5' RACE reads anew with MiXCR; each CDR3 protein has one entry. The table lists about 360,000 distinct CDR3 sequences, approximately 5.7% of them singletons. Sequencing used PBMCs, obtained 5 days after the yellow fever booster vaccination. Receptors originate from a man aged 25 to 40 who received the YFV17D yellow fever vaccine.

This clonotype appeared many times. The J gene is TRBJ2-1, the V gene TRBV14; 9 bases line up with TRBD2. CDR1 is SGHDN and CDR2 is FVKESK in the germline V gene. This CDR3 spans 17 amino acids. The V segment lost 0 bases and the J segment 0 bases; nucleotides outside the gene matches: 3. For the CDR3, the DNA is TGTGCCAGCAGCCAAGAGCTAGCGGGAACCTCCTACAATGAGCAGTTCTTC. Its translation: CASSQELAGTSYNEQFF. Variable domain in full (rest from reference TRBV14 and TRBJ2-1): EAGVTQFPSHSVIEKGQTVTLRCDPISGHDNLYWYRRVMGKEIKFLLHFVKESKQDESGMPNNRFLAERTGGTYSTLKVQPAELEDSGVYFCASSQELAGTSYNEQFFGPGTRLTVL.

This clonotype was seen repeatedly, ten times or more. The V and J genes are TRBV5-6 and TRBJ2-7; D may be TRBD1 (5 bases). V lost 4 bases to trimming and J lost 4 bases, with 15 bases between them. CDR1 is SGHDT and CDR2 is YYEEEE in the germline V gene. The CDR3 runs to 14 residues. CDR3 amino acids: CASSLTGSPYEQYF. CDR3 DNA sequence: TGTGCCAGCAGCCTTACAGGCTCCCCTTACGAGCAGTACTTC.

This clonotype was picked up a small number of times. The CDR3 DNA follows: TGTGCCAGCAGCTTGTCTAGGGGTACGAACACCGGGGAGCTGTTTTTT. Its translation is CASSLSRGTNTGELFF. This chain joins TRBV5-4 and TRBJ2-2, with a tentative D call TRBD1 (5 bases). Germline CDR1 reads SGHNT; CDR2 reads YYREEE (reference sequence). The CDR3 totals 16 residues. V was clipped by 1 base and J by 0 bases, with 10 bases between them.

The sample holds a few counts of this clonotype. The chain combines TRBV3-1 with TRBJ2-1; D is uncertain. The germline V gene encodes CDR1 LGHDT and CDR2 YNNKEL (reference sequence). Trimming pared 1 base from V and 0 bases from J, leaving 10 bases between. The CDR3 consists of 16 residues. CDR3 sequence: CASSQAFSSSYNEQFF. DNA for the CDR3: TGTGCCAGCAGCCAAGCGTTTTCGAGCTCCTACAATGAGCAGTTCTTC.

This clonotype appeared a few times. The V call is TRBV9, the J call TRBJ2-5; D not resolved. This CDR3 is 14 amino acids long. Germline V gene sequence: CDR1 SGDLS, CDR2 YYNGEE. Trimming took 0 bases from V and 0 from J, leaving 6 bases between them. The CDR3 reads CASSVEGHQETQYF. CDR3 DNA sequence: TGTGCCAGCAGCGTAGAAGGACACCAAGAGACCCAGTACTTC. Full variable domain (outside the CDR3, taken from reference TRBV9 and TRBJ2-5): DSGVTQTPKHLITATGQRVTLRCSPRSGDLSVYWYQQSLDQGLQFLIQYYNGEERAKGNILERFSAQQFPDLHSELNLSSLELGDSALYFCASSVEGHQETQYFGPGTRLLVL.

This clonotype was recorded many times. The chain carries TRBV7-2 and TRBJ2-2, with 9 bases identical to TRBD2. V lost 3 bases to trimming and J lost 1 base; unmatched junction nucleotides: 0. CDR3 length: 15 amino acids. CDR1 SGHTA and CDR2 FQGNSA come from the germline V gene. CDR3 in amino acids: CASSFSGRNTGELFF. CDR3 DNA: TGTGCCAGCAGCTTTAGCGGGAGGAACACCGGGGAGCTGTTTTTT.

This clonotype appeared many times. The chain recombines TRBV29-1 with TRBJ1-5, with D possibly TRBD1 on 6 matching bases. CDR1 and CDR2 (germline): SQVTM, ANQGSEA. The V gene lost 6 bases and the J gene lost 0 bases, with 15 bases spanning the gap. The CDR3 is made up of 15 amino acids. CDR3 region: CSVVEQGNSNQPQHF. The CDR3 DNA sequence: TGCAGCGTCGTAGAACAGGGCAATAGCAATCAGCCCCAGCATTTT.

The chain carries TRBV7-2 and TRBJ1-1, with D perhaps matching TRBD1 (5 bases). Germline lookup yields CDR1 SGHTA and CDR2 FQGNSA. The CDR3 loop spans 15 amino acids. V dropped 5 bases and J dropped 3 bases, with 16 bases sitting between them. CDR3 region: CASSQGGGSYTEAFF. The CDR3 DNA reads TGTGCCAGCAGCCAGGGCGGGGGATCGTACACTGAAGCTTTCTTT.

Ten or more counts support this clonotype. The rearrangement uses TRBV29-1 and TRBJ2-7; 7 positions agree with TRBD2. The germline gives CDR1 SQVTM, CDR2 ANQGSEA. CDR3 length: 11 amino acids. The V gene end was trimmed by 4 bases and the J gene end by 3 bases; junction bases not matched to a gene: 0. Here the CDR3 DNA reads TGCAGCGTTGGGGGGGGCTACGAGCAGTACTTC. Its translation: CSVGGGYEQYF.

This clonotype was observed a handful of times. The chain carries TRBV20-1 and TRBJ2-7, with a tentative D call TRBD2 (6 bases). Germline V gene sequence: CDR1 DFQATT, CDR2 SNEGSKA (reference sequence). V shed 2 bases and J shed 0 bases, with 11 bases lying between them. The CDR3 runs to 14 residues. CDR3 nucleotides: TGCAGTGCTAGATTGGGCGGGACCTCCTACGAGCAGTACTTC. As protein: CSARLGGTSYEQYF.

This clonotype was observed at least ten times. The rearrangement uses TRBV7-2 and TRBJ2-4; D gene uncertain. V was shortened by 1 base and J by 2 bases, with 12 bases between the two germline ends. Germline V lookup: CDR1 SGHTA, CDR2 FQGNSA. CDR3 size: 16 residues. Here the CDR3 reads CASSLEQARSKNIQYF. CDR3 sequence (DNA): TGTGCCAGCAGCTTAGAGCAGGCTCGGTCCAAAAACATTCAGTACTTC. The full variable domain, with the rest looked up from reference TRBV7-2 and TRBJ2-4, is GAGVSQSPSNKVTEKGKDVELRCDPISGHTALYWYRQSLGQGLEFLIYFQGNSAPDKSGLPSDRFSAERTGGSVSTLTIQRTQQEDSAVYLCASSLEQARSKNIQYFGAGTRLSVL.

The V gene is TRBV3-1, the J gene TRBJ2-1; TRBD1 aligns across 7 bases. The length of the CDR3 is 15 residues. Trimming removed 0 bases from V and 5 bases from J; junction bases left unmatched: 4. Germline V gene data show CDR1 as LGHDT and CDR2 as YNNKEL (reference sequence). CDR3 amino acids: CASSQDTGENNEQFF. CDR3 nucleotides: TGTGCCAGCAGCCAAGATACAGGGGAAAACAATGAGCAGTTCTTC.

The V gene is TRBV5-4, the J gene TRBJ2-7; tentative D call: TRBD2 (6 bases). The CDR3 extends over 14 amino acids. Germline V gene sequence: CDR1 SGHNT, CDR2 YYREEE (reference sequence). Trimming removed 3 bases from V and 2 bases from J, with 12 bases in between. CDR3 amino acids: CASSSLGLAYEQYF. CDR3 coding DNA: TGTGCCAGCAGCTCCTTGGGACTGGCCTACGAGCAGTACTTC.

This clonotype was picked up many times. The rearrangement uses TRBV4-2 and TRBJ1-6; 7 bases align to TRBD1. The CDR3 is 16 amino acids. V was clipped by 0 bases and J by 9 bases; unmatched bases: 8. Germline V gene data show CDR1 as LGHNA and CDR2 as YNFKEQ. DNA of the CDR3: TGTGCCAGCAGCCAAGATCGAGCAGGGGGTCTTTCACCCCTCCACTTT. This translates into CASSQDRAGGLSPLHF.

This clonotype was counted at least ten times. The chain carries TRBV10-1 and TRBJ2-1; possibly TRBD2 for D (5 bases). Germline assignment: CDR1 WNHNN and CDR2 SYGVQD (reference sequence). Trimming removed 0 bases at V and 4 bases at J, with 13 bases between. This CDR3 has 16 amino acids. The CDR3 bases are TGCGCCAGCAGTGAGTCGAACAGCGGCTTTTACAATGAGCAGTTCTTC. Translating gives CASSESNSGFYNEQFF.

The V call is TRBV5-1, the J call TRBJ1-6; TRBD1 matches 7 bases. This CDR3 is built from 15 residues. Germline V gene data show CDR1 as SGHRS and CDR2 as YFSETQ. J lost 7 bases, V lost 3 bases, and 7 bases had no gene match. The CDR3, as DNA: TGCGCCAGCAGCTCAACGGGACAGCCGAATTCACCCCTCCACTTT. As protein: CASSSTGQPNSPLHF.

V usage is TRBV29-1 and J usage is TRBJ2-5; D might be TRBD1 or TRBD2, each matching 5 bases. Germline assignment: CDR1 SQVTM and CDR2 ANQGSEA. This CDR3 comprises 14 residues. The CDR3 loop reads CRASWGTRGETQYF. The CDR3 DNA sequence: TGCAGAGCATCATGGGGGACCCGAGGGGAGACCCAGTACTTC.

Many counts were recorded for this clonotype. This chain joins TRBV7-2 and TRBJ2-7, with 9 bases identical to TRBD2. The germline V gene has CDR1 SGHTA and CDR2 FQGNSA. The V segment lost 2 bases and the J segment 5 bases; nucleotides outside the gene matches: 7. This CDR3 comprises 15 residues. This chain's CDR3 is CASSLSRIAGDEQYF. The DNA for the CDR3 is TGTGCCAGCAGCTTAAGTAGAATAGCGGGAGACGAGCAGTACTTC.

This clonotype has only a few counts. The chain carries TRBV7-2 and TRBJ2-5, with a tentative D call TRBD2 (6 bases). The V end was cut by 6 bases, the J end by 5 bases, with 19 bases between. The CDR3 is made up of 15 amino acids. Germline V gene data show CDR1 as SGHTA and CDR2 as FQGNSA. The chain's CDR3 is CASRFTGLSWETQYF. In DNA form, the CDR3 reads TGTGCCAGCAGATTTACGGGACTCAGTTGGGAGACCCAGTACTTC.

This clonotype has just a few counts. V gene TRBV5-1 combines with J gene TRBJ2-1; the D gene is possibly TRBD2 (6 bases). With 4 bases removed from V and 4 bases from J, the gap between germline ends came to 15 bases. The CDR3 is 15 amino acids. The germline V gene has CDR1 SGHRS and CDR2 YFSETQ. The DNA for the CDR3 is TGCGCCAGCAGCATTCAGGCGGAGGGTTACAATGAGCAGTTCTTC. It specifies CASSIQAEGYNEQFF.

CDR3: CASSGLAGEWNEQFF. The CDR3 DNA reads as TGTGCCAGCAGTGGACTAGCAGGGGAGTGGAATGAGCAGTTCTTC. The V and J genes are TRBV7-2 and TRBJ2-1, with 8 positions matching TRBD2. Germline lookup yields CDR1 SGHTA and CDR2 FQGNSA. V trimming: 6 bases; J trimming: 7 bases; junction bases outside the gene matches: 11. The CDR3 extends over 15 amino acids.

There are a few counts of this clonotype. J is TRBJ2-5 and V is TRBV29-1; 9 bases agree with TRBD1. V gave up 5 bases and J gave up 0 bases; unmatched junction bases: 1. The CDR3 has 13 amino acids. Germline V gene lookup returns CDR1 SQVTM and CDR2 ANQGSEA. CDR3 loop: CSVWTGDQETQYF. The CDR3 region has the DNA TGCAGCGTTTGGACAGGGGACCAAGAGACCCAGTACTTC.

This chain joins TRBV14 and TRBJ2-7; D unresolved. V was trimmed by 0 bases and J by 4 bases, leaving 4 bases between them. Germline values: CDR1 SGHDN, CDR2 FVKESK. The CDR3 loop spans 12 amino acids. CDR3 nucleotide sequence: TGTGCCAGCAGCCAAGAGGGGTACGAGCAGTACTTC. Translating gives CASSQEGYEQYF.

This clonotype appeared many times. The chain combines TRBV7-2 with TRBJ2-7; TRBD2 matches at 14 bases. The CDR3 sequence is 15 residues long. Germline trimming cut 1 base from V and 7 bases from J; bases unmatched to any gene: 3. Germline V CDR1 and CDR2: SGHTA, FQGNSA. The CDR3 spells CASSLEGTSGREQYF. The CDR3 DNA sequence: TGTGCCAGCAGCTTAGAAGGGACTAGCGGGAGAGAGCAGTACTTC. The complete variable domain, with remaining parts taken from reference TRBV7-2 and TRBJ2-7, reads GAGVSQSPSNKVTEKGKDVELRCDPISGHTALYWYRQSLGQGLEFLIYFQGNSAPDKSGLPSDRFSAERTGGSVSTLTIQRTQQEDSAVYLCASSLEGTSGREQYFGPGTRLTVT.

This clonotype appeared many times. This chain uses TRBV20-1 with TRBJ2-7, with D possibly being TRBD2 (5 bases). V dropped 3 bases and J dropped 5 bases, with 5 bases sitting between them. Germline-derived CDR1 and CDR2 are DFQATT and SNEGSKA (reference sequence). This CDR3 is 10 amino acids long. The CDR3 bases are TGCAGTGCTAGCGGGGACGAGCAGTACTTC. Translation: CSASGDEQYF.

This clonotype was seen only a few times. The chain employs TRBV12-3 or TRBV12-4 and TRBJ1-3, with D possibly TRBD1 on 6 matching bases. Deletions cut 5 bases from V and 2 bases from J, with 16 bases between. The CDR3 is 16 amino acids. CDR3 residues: CASSLQTGRAGNTIYF. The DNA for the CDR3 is TGTGCCAGCAGTCTCCAGACAGGTCGGGCTGGAAACACCATATATTTT.

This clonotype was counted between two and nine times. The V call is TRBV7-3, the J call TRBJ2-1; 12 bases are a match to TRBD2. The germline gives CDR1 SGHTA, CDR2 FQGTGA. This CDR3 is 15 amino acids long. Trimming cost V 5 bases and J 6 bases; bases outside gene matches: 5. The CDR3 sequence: CASSVTSGRSNEQFF. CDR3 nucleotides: TGTGCCAGCAGCGTGACTAGCGGGAGATCCAATGAGCAGTTCTTC.

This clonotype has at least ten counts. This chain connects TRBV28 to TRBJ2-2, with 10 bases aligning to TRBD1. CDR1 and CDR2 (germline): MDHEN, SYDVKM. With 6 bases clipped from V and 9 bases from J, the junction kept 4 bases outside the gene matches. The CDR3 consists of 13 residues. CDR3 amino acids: CASSRDRGRELFF. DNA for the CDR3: TGTGCCAGCAGCCGGGACAGGGGAAGGGAGCTGTTTTTT.

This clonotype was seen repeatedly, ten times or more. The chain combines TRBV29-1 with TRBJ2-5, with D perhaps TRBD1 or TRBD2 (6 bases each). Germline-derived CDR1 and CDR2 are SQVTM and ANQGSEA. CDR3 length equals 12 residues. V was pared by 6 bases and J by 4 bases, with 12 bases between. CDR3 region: CSVGGKGETQYF. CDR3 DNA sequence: TGCAGCGTCGGGGGCAAGGGAGAGACCCAGTACTTC.